The present entry profiles one T cell receptor beta chain with its context. The sample comes from a study of blood T cell repertoires in COVID-19. Study background: Nucleic acid was either cDNA or gDNA, and it came from T cells, B-cell-depleted T cells, or PBMCs.

Per the authors' pipeline: Reference gene primer amplification yielded estimated nucleated cell counts. Method: immunoSEQ multiplex PCR; TCRdb's copy keeps in-frame clones and lacks some. V, J and clone size reflect that table, while D and trimming were determined from the DNA. Of roughly 200,000 clones detected, roughly 84% appear once; the ten largest clones hold 5.5% to 8%. Seattle participants joined during active infection and were tracked over time. Germline V CDR1 and CDR2: MDHEN, SYDVKM. The CDR3 loop spans 19 amino acids. The germline V and J ends were trimmed by 8 bases and 0 bases, with 25 bases remaining between them.

Material: peripheral blood. The sequence was collected from a woman in her 40s with COVID-19, enrolled during active disease. The chain couples TRBV28 to TRBJ2-2; perhaps TRBD2 as D (6 bases). The CDR3 DNA reads TGTGCCAGCGACTTACAAAACGGAGGGGCAGGGACGAACACCGGGGAGCTGTTTTTT. Protein: CASDLQNGGAGTNTGELFF.